This is a list of T cell receptor beta chains from one sample in a study of vaccination effects on CD4 cells after COVID-19. Antigens for these TCRs are unknown. Sequencing was performed with immunoSEQ multiplex PCR; in TCRdb, only in-frame clones are kept and a portion is missing. This sample has approximately 37,000 clones, with around 74% found just once. Material: CD4+ T cells from PBMCs cultured without peptide, obtained before COVID-19 vaccination. Receptor source: a human donor who received a COVID-19 vaccine. The CDR3 runs from the conserved cysteine through the conserved F or W. The D gene is left open where the match is weak. Clone size is shown for a subset of rows, as once, few, many or a class of expanded clone.

clone size | J gene | D gene | V gene | CDR3 length | CDR3 DNA | CDR3 protein
once | TRBJ1-4 | NA | TRBV18 | 15 | TGTGCCAGCTCGCTCCCGCGGGGGCCTAATGAAAAACTGTTTTTT | CASSLPRGPNEKLFF
NA | TRBJ1-4 | NA | TRBV2 | 14 | TGTGCCCTAGCGGAGGGGATGGCTAATGAAAAACTGTTTTTT | CALAEGMANEKLFF
NA | TRBJ2-7 | NA | TRBV6-5 | 15 | TGTGCCAGCAGTTACGAGGGTAGCGGAGCCTACGAGCAGTACTTC | CASSYEGSGAYEQYF
NA | TRBJ1-1 | NA | TRBV6-1 | 15 | TGTGCCAGCAGTGAAGATCGGGGAAGGGTCACTGAAGCTTTCTTT | CASSEDRGRVTEAFF
NA | TRBJ2-3 | NA | TRBV20-1 | 14 | TGCAGTGCTAGTTATAGCGGTGGGGTAGATACGCAGTATTTT | CSASYSGGVDTQYF
NA | TRBJ2-5 | NA | TRBV20-1 | 11 | TGCAGTGCCACAGGGTATGAGACCCAGTACTTC | CSATGYETQYF
NA | TRBJ2-3 | NA | TRBV24-1 | 16 | TGTGCCACCAGTGCCACCGGGACACCAAATGCAGATACGCAGTATTTT | CATSATGTPNADTQYF
NA | TRBJ1-5 | NA | TRBV19 | 16 | TGTGCCAGTAGTATGGGACCCGACGCCTACAATCAGCCCCAGCATTTT | CASSMGPDAYNQPQHF
NA | TRBJ2-2 | TRBD2 | TRBV7-2 | 17 | TGTGCCAGCAGCAACAGGCTGACTAGCGGCAACACCGGGGAGCTGTTTTTT | CASSNRLTSGNTGELFF
NA | TRBJ1-3 | NA | TRBV5-5 | 15 | TGTGCCAGCAGCTTACCGTGGCTAGCTGGAAACACCATATATTTT | CASSLPWLAGNTIYF
NA | TRBJ2-5 | TRBD2 | TRBV7-2 | 16 | TGTGCCAGCAGCTTATCCGCGCGGGGGGCGGGGGAGACCCAGTACTTC | CASSLSARGAGETQYF
NA | TRBJ1-5 | NA | TRBV19 | 13 | TGTGCCAGTAGTCGGGGGCGCGATCAGCCCCAGCATTTT | CASSRGRDQPQHF
once | TRBJ2-5 | NA | TRBV7-2 | 14 | TGTGCCAGCAGCTTAGGGTCCTCACCAGAGACCCAGTACTTC | CASSLGSSPETQYF
NA | TRBJ2-1 | TRBD2 | TRBV7-8 | 16 | TGTGCCAGCAGCTTAAGGCGGGAGGCCACGTACAATGAGCAGTTCTTC | CASSLRREATYNEQFF
NA | TRBJ2-5 | NA | TRBV11-2 | 16 | TGTGCCAGCAGCCGTAAAGGGGGGACAGACCAAGAGACCCAGTACTTC | CASSRKGGTDQETQYF
NA | TRBJ2-5 | NA | TRBV19 | 14 | TGTGCCAGTAGTAGAGGACACCCACAAGAGACCCAGTACTTC | CASSRGHPQETQYF
NA | TRBJ2-7 | NA | TRBV5-1 | 14 | TGCGCCAGCAGTCCCCGCGGAGGTACCTACGAGCAGTACTTC | CASSPRGGTYEQYF
NA | TRBJ2-7 | NA | TRBV7-2 | 13 | TGTGCCAGCAGCCCCCCAGGGAAGTGGGGGCAGTACTTC | CASSPPGKWGQYF
NA | TRBJ1-1 | TRBD1 | TRBV30 | 14 | TGTGCCTGGAGTTTAGGGACAGTACGTGAAAAGGCTTTCTTT | CAWSLGTVREKAFF
NA | TRBJ1-5 | TRBD1 | TRBV3-1/TRBV3-2 | 15 | TGTGCCAGCAGCCCTGGACAGGGGCGATCTCAGCCCCAGCATTTT | CASSPGQGRSQPQHF
NA | TRBJ1-2 | NA | TRBV28 | 14 | TGTGCCAGCAGTCCAGGGGTTTTCAGTCATGGCTACACCTTC | CASSPGVFSHGYTF
NA | TRBJ2-2 | NA | TRBV18 | 15 | TGTGCCAGCTCAACGCGGCAGGGTTCGGCCGGGGAGCTGTTTTTT | CASSTRQGSAGELFF
NA | TRBJ1-5 | NA | TRBV5-6 | 14 | TGTGCCAGCAGTAACGGTAGATCGGGGCAGCCCCAGCATTTT | CASSNGRSGQPQHF
NA | TRBJ2-1 | TRBD2 | TRBV6-5 | 11 | TGTGCCAGCAGTCGCGGGGGTAGGCAGTTCTTC | CASSRGGRQFF
NA | TRBJ1-5 | TRBD1 | TRBV18 | 15 | TGTGCCAGCTCACCGACAGGGGCCAACAATCAGCCCCAGCATTTT | CASSPTGANNQPQHF
NA | TRBJ2-1 | NA | TRBV7-2 | 16 | TGTGCCAGCAGTCCAATTCCTAGCGCCCCATACAATGAGCAGTTCTTC | CASSPIPSAPYNEQFF
NA | TRBJ2-1 | TRBD1 | TRBV7-2 | 13 | TGTGCCAGCAGCCCGACAGGGTACGATGAGCAGTTCTTC | CASSPTGYDEQFF
NA | TRBJ1-3 | NA | TRBV6-2/TRBV6-3 | 15 | TGTGCCAGCAGTTCCCTCTTCCACTCTGGAAACACCATATATTTT | CASSSLFHSGNTIYF
NA | TRBJ1-4 | NA | TRBV28 | 14 | TGTGCCAGCAAACGGGGGGCTGACCATGGAAAACTGTTTTTT | CASKRGADHGKLFF
NA | TRBJ2-7 | TRBD1 | TRBV25-1 | 17 | TGTGCCAGCAGTCCCTTCGTGGAACAGGGGGTCTCCTACGAGCAGTACTTC | CASSPFVEQGVSYEQYF
NA | TRBJ1-6 | TRBD1 | TRBV27 | 15 | TGTGCCAGCAGTTCGACAGGGTTGGATGGTTCACCCCTCCACTTT | CASSSTGLDGSPLHF
NA | TRBJ2-3 | NA | TRBV5-8 | 13 | TGTGCCAGCAGCTTAGGCGCCACAGATACGCAGTATTTT | CASSLGATDTQYF
NA | TRBJ1-1 | NA | TRBV28 | 15 | TGTGCCAGCAGTCGCGGGGTGGGGCTGCGGACTGAAGCTTTCTTT | CASSRGVGLRTEAFF
few | TRBJ1-1 | NA | TRBV7-9 | 16 | TGTGCCAGCAGCCCCTTATTGACAGGTGGGAACACTGAAGCTTTCTTT | CASSPLLTGGNTEAFF
NA | TRBJ2-5 | NA | TRBV9 | 15 | TGTGCCAGCAGCGCCTCGACAGGTACGCAAGAGACCCAGTACTTC | CASSASTGTQETQYF
NA | TRBJ1-2 | TRBD1 | TRBV2 | 13 | TGTGCCAGCACGCCCGGGACAGGCTATGGCTACACCTTC | CASTPGTGYGYTF
medium-sized | TRBJ2-7 | NA | TRBV4-1 | 15 | TGCGCCAGCAGCCAAGCGGCAGAGAGCTCCTACGAGCAGTACTTC | CASSQAAESSYEQYF
once | TRBJ2-7 | NA | TRBV28 | 12 | TGTGCCAGCAGTTACTTCTCCTACGAGCAGTACTTC | CASSYFSYEQYF
NA | TRBJ1-3 | NA | TRBV12-5 | 17 | TGTGCTAGTGGTTTGGTACCGGCGCCAAGCTCTGGAAACACCATATATTTT | CASGLVPAPSSGNTIYF
few | TRBJ1-1 | TRBD1 | TRBV9 | 13 | TGTGCCAGCAGTAGGGGGCATGGCACTGAAGCTTTCTTT | CASSRGHGTEAFF
NA | TRBJ1-1 | NA | TRBV30 | 13 | TGTGCCTGGAGTGAGGCGGGGGCCACTGAAGCTTTCTTT | CAWSEAGATEAFF
NA | TRBJ1-1 | NA | TRBV14 | 13 | TGTGCCAGCAGACAACAGGGTTCTCCTGAAGCTTTCTTT | CASRQQGSPEAFF
NA | TRBJ2-7 | NA | TRBV9 | 15 | TGTGCCAGCAGCGTGGCCCCGTCCGGAACCTACGAGCAGTACTTC | CASSVAPSGTYEQYF
NA | TRBJ1-5 | NA | TRBV19 | 14 | TGTGCCAGTAGTATCGGAGGGGGTTATCAGCCCCAGCATTTT | CASSIGGGYQPQHF
NA | TRBJ2-5 | TRBD1 | TRBV12-3/TRBV12-4 | 12 | TGTGCCAGCAGTCAGGGGGCAGAGACCCAGTACTTC | CASSQGAETQYF